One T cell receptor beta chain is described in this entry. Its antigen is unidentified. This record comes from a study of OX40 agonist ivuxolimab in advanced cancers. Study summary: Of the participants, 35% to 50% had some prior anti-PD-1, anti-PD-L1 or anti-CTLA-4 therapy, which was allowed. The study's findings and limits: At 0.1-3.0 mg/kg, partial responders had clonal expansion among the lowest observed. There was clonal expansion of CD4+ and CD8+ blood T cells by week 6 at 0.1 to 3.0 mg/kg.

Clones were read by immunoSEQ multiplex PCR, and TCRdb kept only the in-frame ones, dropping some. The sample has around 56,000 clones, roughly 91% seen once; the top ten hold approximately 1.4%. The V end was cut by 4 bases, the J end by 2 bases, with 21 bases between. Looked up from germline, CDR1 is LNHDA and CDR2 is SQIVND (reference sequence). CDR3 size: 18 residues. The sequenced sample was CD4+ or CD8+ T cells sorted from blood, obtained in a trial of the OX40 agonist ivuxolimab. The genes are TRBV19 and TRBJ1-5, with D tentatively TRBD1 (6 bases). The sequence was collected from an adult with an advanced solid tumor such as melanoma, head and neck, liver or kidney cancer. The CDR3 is CASSTAGHSLGGNQPQHF. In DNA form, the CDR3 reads TGTGCCAGTAGTACGGCGGGACACTCCCTTGGGGGCAATCAGCCCCAGCATTTT.